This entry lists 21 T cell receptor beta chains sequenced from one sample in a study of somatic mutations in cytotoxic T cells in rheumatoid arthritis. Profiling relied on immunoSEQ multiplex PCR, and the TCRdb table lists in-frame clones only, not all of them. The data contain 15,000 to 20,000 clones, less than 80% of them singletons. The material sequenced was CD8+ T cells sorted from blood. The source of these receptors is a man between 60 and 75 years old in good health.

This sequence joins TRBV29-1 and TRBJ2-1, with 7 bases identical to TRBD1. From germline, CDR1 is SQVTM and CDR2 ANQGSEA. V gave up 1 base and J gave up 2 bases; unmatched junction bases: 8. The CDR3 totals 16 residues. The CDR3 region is CSVEGGNQGAYNEQFF. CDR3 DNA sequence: TGCAGCGTTGAAGGAGGTAACCAGGGGGCCTACAATGAGCAGTTCTTC.

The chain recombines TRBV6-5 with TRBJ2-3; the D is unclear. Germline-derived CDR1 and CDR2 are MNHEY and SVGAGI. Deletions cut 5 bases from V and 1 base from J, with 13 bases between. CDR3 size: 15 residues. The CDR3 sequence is CASSPQALRTDTQYF. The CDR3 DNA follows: TGTGCCAGCAGTCCCCAGGCCCTGCGCACAGATACGCAGTATTTT.

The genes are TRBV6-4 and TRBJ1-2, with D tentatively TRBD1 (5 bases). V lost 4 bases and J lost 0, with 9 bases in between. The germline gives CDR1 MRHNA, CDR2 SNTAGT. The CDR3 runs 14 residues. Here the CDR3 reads CASSAGTANYGYTF. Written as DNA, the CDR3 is TGTGCCAGCAGTGCCGGGACTGCTAACTATGGCTACACCTTC.

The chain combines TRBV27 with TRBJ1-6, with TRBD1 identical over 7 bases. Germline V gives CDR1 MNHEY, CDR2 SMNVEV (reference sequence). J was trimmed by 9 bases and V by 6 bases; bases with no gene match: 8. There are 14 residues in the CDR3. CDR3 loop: CASRMAGGGSPLHF. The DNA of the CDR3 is TGTGCCAGCAGAATGGCAGGGGGAGGTTCACCCCTCCACTTT.

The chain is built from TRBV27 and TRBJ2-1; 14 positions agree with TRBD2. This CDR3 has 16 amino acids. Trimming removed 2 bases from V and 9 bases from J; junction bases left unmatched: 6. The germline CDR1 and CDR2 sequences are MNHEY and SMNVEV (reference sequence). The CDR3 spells CASSLTGTSGRGEQFF. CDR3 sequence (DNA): TGTGCCAGCAGTTTAACAGGGACTAGCGGGAGAGGTGAGCAGTTCTTC.

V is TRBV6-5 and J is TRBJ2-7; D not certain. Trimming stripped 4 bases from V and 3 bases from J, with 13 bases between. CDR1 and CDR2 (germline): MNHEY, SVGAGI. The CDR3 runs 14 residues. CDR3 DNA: TGTGCCAGCAGTTCCCCCTATACAGTCTACGAGCAGTACTTC. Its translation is CASSSPYTVYEQYF.

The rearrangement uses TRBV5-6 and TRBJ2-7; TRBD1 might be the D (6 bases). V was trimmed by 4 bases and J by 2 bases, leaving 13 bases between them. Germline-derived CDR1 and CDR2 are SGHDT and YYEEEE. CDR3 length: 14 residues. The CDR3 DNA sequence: TGTGCCAGCAGCCCCGCCGGGACAACCTACGAGCAGTACTTC. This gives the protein CASSPAGTTYEQYF.

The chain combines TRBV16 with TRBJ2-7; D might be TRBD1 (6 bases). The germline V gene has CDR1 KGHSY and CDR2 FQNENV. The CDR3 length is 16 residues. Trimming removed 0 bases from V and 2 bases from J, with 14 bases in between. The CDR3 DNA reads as TGTGCCAGCAGCCAATCGATTGGGGACACCCCCTACGAGCAGTACTTC. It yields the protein CASSQSIGDTPYEQYF.

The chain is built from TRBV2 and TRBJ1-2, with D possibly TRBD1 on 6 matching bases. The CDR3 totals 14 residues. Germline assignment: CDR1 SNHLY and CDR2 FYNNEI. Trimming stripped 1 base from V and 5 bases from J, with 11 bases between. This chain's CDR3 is CASSEVGGGYGYTF. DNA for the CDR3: TGTGCCAGCAGTGAAGTTGGGGGCGGATATGGCTACACCTTC.

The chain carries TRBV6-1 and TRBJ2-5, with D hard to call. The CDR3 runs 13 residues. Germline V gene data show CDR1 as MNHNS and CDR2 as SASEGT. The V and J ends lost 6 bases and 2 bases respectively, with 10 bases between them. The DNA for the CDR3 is TGTGCCAGCAGCATACTTTGGCAAGAGACCCAGTACTTC. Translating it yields CASSILWQETQYF.

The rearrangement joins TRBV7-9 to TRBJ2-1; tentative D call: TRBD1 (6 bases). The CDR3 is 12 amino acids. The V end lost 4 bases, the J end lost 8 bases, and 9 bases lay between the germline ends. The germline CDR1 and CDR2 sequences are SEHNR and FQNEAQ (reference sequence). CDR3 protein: CASSSDSDEQFF. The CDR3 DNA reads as TGTGCCAGCAGCTCGGACAGCGATGAGCAGTTCTTC.

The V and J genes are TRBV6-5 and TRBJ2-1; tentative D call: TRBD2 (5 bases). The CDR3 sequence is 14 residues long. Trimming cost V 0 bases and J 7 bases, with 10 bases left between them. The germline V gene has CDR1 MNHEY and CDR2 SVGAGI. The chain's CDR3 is CASSYSISGNEQFF. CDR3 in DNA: TGTGCCAGCAGTTACTCGATATCGGGGAATGAGCAGTTCTTC.

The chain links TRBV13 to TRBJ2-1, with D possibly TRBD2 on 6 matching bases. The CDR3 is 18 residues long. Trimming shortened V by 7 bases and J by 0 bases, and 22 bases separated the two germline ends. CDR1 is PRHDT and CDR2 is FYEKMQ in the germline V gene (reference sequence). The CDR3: CASTPRGSVISSYNEQFF. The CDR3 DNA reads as TGTGCCAGCACCCCCCGGGGGAGCGTGATTTCCTCCTACAATGAGCAGTTCTTC. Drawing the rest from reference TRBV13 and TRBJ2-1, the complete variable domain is AAGVIQSPRHLIKEKRETATLKCYPIPRHDTVYWYQQGPGQDPQFLISFYEKMQSDKGSIPDRFSAQQFSDYHSELNMSSLELGDSALYFCASTPRGSVISSYNEQFFGPGTRLTVL.

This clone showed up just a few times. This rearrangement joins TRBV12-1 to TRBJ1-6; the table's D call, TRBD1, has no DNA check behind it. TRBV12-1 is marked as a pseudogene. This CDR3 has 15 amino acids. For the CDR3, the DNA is TGTGCCAGCAGTCAACCTGACAGGGGTAATTCACCCCTCCACTTT. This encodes CASSQPDRGNSPLHF.

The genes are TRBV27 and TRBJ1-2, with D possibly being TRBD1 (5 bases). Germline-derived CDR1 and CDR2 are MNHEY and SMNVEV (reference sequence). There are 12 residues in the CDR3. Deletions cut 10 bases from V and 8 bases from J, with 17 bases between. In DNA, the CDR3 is TGTGCCACCCAGGGTGTTGCGGGGGGCTACACCTTC. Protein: CATQGVAGGYTF.

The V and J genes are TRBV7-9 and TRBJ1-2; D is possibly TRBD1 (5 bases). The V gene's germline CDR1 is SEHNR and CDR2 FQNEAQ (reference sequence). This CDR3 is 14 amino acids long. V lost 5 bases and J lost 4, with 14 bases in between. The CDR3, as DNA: TGTGCCAGCAGCGCCGGACTAGGGGTCTATGGCTACACCTTC. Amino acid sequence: CASSAGLGVYGYTF.

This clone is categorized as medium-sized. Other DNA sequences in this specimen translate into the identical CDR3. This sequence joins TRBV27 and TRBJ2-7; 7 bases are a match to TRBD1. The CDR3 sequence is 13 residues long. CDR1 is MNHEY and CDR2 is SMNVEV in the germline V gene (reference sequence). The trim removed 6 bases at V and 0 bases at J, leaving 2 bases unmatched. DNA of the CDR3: TGTGCCAGCAGCCGGGACAGCTCCTACGAGCAGTACTTC. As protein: CASSRDSSYEQYF.

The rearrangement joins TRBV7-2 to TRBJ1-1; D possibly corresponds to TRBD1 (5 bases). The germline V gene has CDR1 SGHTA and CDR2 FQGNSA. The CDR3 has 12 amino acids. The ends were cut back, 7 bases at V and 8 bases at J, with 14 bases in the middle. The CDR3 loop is CASTPDGAEAFF. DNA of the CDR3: TGTGCCAGCACTCCTGATGGGGCCGAAGCTTTCTTT.

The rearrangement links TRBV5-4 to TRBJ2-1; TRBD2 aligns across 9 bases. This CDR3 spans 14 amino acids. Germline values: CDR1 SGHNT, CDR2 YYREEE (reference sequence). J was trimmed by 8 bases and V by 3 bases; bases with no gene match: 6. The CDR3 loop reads CASSSGLALDEQFF. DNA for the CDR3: TGTGCCAGCAGCTCGGGACTAGCTCTAGATGAGCAGTTCTTC. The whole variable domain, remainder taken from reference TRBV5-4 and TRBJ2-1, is ETGVTQSPTHLIKTRGQQVTLRCSSQSGHNTVSWYQQALGQGPQFIFQYYREEENGRGNFPPRFSGLQFPNYSSELNVNALELDDSALYLCASSSGLALDEQFFGPGTRLTVL.

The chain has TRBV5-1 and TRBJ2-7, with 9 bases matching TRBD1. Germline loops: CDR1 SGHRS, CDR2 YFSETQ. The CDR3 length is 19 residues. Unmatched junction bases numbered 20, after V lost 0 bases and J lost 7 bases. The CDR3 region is CASSLAWGTGKGNRREQYF. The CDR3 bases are TGCGCCAGCAGCTTGGCGTGGGGGACAGGGAAAGGAAATCGTCGGGAGCAGTACTTC.

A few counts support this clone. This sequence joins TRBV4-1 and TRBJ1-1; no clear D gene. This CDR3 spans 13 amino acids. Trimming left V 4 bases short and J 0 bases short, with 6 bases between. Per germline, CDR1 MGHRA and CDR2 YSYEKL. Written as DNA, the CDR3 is TGCGCCAGCAGCCGGCAACTGAACACTGAAGCTTTCTTT. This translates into CASSRQLNTEAFF.